This entry describes one T cell receptor beta chain. Its antigen remains unidentified. Within one base of it there is no much larger clone, and no base qualities were kept. TCRbeta CDR3 regions were amplified from genomic DNA by means of the immunoSEQ Assay, a bias-controlled multiplex PCR. As for the authors' bioinformatics: The number of nucleated cells in each sample was estimated by amplification of reference gene primers within the assay. To quantify the absolute abundance of each unique TCRbeta CDR3 rearrangement, sequence reads were collapsed and filtered. For each sample, productive Simpson clonality was calculated as the square root of Simpson's diversity index over productive rearrangements. Imported from immuneACCESS, the table was reduced by TCRdb to in-frame sequences with V and J called. These copies leave out some clones; in studies compared against another copy, an unresolved V gene accounts for under half, and the cause of the remainder is not known. D and trimming come from the DNA, and the V and J calls and clone size come from that table. This sample gives 100,000 to 150,000 clones in total; approximately 88% of them show up just once. Roughly 2.2% of the sample goes to the ten largest clones.

The data derive from a study of blood T cell repertoires in COVID-19 (dated by TCRdb to about 2020). Study-level background: Samples covering the acute and convalescent phases of COVID-19 were provided by collaborators in the United States, Italy and Spain. The material from the prospective study consisted of cDNA or gDNA derived from T cells, B-cell-depleted T cells, or PBMCs. The dataset comprised deeply sampled blood TCRbeta repertoires from subjects exposed to, actively infected with, or recovered from COVID-19. The repertoires were released in a freely available public database meant as a resource for research on the immune response to SARS-CoV-2. Samples were obtained from the ongoing ImmuneRACE study (first 160 participants) and from some 1,300 subjects provided by 6 global collaborators. A de-identified subject ID, COVID-19 status, age in years and sex were almost always included in the sample metadata. HLA class I and class II types, where available, came from metadata supplied by the sample provider rather than from assay-based typing. What the authors observed across the whole study: The amount of clinical and demographic metadata varied by source and participant and was provided uncurated.

Collaborating institutions collected whole blood in K2EDTA tubes following their own protocols. For TCRbeta analysis, collaborator samples were shipped as frozen whole blood, as isolated PBMCs, or as DNA extracted from either sample type. From the cysteine through the phenylalanine, the CDR3 covers 19 amino acids. Only CDR3 DNA remains: 57 bases, in frame from the first base. Sequences SNHLY (CDR1) and FYNNEI (CDR2) are obtained from the germline V gene. Ends trimmed: V by 7 bases, J by 4 bases; bases unmatched to a gene: 18. This receptor was taken from a man between 65 and 80 years old with active COVID-19. The receptor chain draws on TRBV2 and TRBJ2-2, with 10 middle bases fitting TRBD2. The sequencing sample was made of peripheral blood. The CDR3 region reads CASKRQGLSGLAPTGELFF. The DNA sequence is given as TGTGCCAGCAAAAGACAGGGTCTTTCGGGACTAGCGCCCACCGGGGAGCTGTTTTTT.